This TCR beta chain was retrieved from a study of blood T cell repertoires in COVID-19. Across the study: Nucleic acid was either cDNA or gDNA, and it came from T cells, B-cell-depleted T cells, or PBMCs.

CDR1 and CDR2 from the germline V gene are KGHSH and LQKENI. V lost 4 bases and J lost 8, with 12 bases in between. This CDR3 comprises 13 residues. Original processing methods: Scientists estimated how many nucleated cells there were by amplifying reference gene primers. The data were produced by immunoSEQ multiplex PCR, yet TCRdb's version contains in-frame clones alone and is incomplete. From that table come the V and J calls and clone size; the DNA was used to work out D and trimming. This table has roughly 340,000 clones, approximately 87% appearing once. The sample consisted of peripheral blood. The gene calls are TRBV18 and TRBJ2-1; TRBD1 is a possible D gene (5 bases). The receptor was derived from a woman in her forties or fifties with COVID-19, enrolled during active disease. The CDR3 protein is CASSLITGHEQFF. The CDR3 DNA sequence: TGTGCCAGCTCACTCATCACAGGCCATGAGCAGTTCTTC.